This T cell receptor (beta chain) was retrieved from a study of tumor T cells in aggressive B-cell lymphoma. Data came from immunoSEQ multiplex PCR; TCRdb stores just in-frame clones and leaves some out. The data hold fewer than 6,500 clones, with roughly 87% observed a single time. The junction had 7 bases not matched to a gene; V was cut back by 6 bases and J by 3 bases. Germline lookup yields CDR1 MDHEN and CDR2 SYDVKM. The CDR3 has 14 amino acids. This chain uses TRBV28 with TRBJ2-5, with 7 bases identical to TRBD1. Sequencing was done on a sample of tumor tissue. This clonotype was obtained from an adult with diffuse large B cell lymphoma. The CDR3 here is CASSPGTAEETQYF. For the CDR3, the DNA is TGTGCCAGCAGCCCGGGGACAGCGGAAGAGACCCAGTACTTC.